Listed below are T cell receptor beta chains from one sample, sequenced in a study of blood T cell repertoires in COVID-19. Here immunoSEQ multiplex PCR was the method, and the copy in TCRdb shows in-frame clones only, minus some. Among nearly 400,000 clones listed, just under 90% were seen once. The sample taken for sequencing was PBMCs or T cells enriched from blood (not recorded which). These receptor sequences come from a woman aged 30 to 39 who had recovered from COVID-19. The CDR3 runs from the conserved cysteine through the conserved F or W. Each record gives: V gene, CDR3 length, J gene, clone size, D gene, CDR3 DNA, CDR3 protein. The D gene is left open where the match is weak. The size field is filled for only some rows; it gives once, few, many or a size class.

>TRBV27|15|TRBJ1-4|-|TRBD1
TGTGCCAGCAGTTCATTAGGACAGGGGCTTGAAAAACTGTTTTTT
CASSSLGQGLEKLFF
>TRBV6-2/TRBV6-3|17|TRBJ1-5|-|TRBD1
TGTGCCAGCAGTTACTCGACAGGGGGCTATAGCAATCAGCCCCAGCATTTT
CASSYSTGGYSNQPQHF
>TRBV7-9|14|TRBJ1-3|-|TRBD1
TGTGCCAGCAGCTTGGCGGACAGGGCAGACACCATATATTTT
CASSLADRADTIYF
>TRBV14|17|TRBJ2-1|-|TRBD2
TGTGCCAGCAGCCAAGGGTTCCTAGCGGGAGGGCGTCGTGAGCAGTTCTTC
CASSQGFLAGGRREQFF
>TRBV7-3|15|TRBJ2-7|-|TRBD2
TGTGCCAGCAGCTTACACGGGGGGAGCTCCTACGAGCAGTACTTC
CASSLHGGSSYEQYF
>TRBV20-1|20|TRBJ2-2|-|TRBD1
TGCAGTGCTAGTTACAACCCGGGACAGGGCGGATCGGGGAACACCGGGGAGCTGTTTTTT
CSASYNPGQGGSGNTGELFF
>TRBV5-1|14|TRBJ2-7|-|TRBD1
TGCGCCAGCAGCACGGGACAGGGTAGTTACGAGCAGTACTTC
CASSTGQGSYEQYF
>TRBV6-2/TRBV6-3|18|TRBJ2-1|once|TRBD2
TGTGCCAGCAGTTACAAGGGGGGTACGGGACTAGCTTACAATGAGCAGTTCTTC
CASSYKGGTGLAYNEQFF
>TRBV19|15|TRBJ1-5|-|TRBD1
TGTGCCAGTAGTATGACAGGGGGCTCCAATCAGCCCCAGCATTTT
CASSMTGGSNQPQHF
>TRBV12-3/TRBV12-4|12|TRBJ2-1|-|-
TGTGCCAGCAGTTTAGACATGGTTGAGCAGTTCTTC
CASSLDMVEQFF
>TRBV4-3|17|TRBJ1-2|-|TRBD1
TGCGCCAGCAGCCAAGATGGGCCAGGGGGCCCCATCTATGGCTACACCTTC
CASSQDGPGGPIYGYTF
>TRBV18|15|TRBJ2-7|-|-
TGTGCCAGCTCATCAATTCCGGGTGCAGAAACCGAGCAGTACTTC
CASSSIPGAETEQYF
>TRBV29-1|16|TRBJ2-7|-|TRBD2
TGCAGCGTTGACTGGTCCTCTAGCGGGAGCCCCTACGAGCAGTACTTC
CSVDWSSSGSPYEQYF
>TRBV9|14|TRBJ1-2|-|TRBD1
TGTGCCAGCAGCCCCCAAACAGGGGACTATGGCTACACCTTC
CASSPQTGDYGYTF
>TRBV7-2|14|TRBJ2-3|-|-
TGTGCCAGCAGGGTATTCGGGTACACAGATACGCAGTATTTT
CASRVFGYTDTQYF
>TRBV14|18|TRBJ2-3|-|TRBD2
TGTGCCAGCAGCGACCCTCGGACTAGCGGGAGGGCGACAGATACGCAGTATTTT
CASSDPRTSGRATDTQYF
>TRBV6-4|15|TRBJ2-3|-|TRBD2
TGTGCCAGCAGTCCCTTAGCGGGAGGGCCTGATACGCAGTATTTT
CASSPLAGGPDTQYF
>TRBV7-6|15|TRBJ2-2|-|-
TGTGCCAGCAGCCCCGAGCCAGGTCCGACCGGGGAGCTGTTTTTT
CASSPEPGPTGELFF
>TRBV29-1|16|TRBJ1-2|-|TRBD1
TGCAGCGTGAAAGGGTCTCCGGGACAGGTTTACTATGGCTACACCTTC
CSVKGSPGQVYYGYTF
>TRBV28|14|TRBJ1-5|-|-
TGTGCCAGCAGTACCACCCGGGATGGTCAGCCCCAGCATTTT
CASSTTRDGQPQHF
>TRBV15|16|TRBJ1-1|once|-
TGTGCCACCAGCAGAGATTTCCGGGGGTGGAACACTGAAGCTTTCTTT
CATSRDFRGWNTEAFF
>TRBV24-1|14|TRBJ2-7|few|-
TGTGCCACCAGTGATTTCGAGGTTCCATACGAGCAGTACTTC
CATSDFEVPYEQYF
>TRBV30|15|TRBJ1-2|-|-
TGTGCCTGGAGTGGTACCAGGGGTAAATTCGGGGGCTACACCTTC
CAWSGTRGKFGGYTF
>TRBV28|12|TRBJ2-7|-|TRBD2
TGTGCCAGCAGTTCCCGGACTAGCGAGCAGTACTTC
CASSSRTSEQYF
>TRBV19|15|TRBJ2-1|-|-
TGTGCCAGTAGTGATGGGCGGGGAGTCTACAATGAGCAGTTCTTC
CASSDGRGVYNEQFF
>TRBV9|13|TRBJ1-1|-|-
TGTGCCAGCAGTAACAGGGAGGGTACTGAAGCTTTCTTT
CASSNREGTEAFF
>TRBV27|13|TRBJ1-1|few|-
TGTGCCAACGGCCCGACAGGAGGCACTGAAGCTTTCTTT
CANGPTGGTEAFF
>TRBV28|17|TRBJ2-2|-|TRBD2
TGTGCCAGCAGTTTGAGCCCTAGCGGGGATAACACCGGGGAGCTGTTTTTT
CASSLSPSGDNTGELFF